The entry below describes one T cell receptor (beta chain). Its antigen specificity is not known. There are no base qualities to consult, and no much larger clone falls within one base. The data are from a study of technical replicates of blood from several donors (TCRdb year 2017). Libraries were constructed by the immunoSEQ multiplex PCR assay. TCRdb limited this immuneACCESS table to in-frame rearrangements with V and J called. A share of clones is missing; checked studies link under half to unresolved V genes, and the rest is unexplained. In all, the sample holds approximately 79,000 clones, and roughly nine tenths of those were seen once. Clones ranked in the top ten supply 0.39% of the sample. Trimming accounts for 5 bases at V and 2 bases at J, while the number of junction bases matched to no gene is 4. The CDR3 goes from the cysteine to the phenylalanine over 15 residues. Only CDR3 DNA remains: 45 bases, in frame from the first base. CDR1 is given as SEHNR and CDR2 as FQNEAQ, both from the germline V gene (reference sequence).

Material: T cells isolated from PBMCs. This sequence originates from a human donor in good health. The V gene is TRBV7-9 and the J gene is TRBJ2-1, with 9 bases aligning to TRBD2. CDR3 region: CASSSAGGPYNEQFF. Read as DNA, the sequence is TGTGCCAGCAGCAGTGCGGGAGGGCCCTACAATGAGCAGTTCTTC. With the portions outside the CDR3 filled from the reference TRBV7-9 and TRBJ2-1 genes, the complete variable region becomes DTGVSQNPRHKITKRGQNVTFRCDPISEHNRLYWYRQTLGQGPEFLTYFQNEAQLEKSRLLSDRFSAERPKGSFSTLEIQRTEQGDSAMYLCASSSAGGPYNEQFFGPGTRLTVL.